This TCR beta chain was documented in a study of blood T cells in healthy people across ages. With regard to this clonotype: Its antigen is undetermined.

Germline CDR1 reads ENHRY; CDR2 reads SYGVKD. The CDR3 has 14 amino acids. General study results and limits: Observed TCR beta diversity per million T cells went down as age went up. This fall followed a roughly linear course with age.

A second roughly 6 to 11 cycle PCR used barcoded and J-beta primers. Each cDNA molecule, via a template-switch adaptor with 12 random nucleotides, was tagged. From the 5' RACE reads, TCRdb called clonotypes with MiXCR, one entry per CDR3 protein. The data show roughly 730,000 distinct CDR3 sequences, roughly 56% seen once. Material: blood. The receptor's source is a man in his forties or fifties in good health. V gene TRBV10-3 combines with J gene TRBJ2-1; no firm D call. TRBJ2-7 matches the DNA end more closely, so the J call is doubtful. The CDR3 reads CAISEPLPNNEQYF. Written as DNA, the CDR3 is TGTGCCATCAGTGAACCCTTACCGAACAATGAGCAGTACTTC.